This paragraph covers one TCR beta chain sequence. Its antigen specificity is not known. One base away there is no much larger clone; base qualities are not given. TCR CDR3 regions were amplified from genomic DNA by multiplex PCR using the deep immunoSEQ assay. For each cell subset, the extracted genomic DNA was distributed evenly across all wells of several immunoSEQ 96-well plates, and each plate served as one replicate. Each replicate PCR for sorted subsets received 150 to 250 ng genomic DNA, equal to tens of thousands of T cell genomes. Purified libraries were measured with a Qubit 3.0 fluorometer, size-checked on a Bioanalyzer 2100, and measured again with the KAPA Library Quantification kit. Every immunoSEQ 96-well plate was sequenced on a dedicated single-read 150-cycle Illumina NextSeq 550 flow cell. On the study's bioinformatics: Because the immunoSEQ output held only junctional sequences and lacked quality scores, the filtering could not match the filtering applied to full-length reads. To assign V/J genes and CDR3, sequences were annotated using PyIR, a Python wrapper for IgBLAST v1.9, with IMGT germline references. Any read was removed if the V/J assignment was weak (E-value above 1e-6), the CDR3 was missing, or the read contained stop codons, out-of-frame junctions, or ambiguous translated residues. V3J clonotypes were defined by identical inferred V gene, J gene, and CDR3 amino acid sequence. To compute the percentage overlap between repertoires, the number of shared unique clonotypes was divided by the size of the smaller repertoire. RTK rarefaction, the Chao1 estimator, and Recon v2.1 estimates of unobserved clonotypes were used to assess repertoire richness. Generation probabilities were computed with OLGA for all TCRbeta clonotypes obtained by the gDNA method from a handful of donors. TCRdb re-hosts the immuneACCESS table, in-frame sequences only. Its copies lack some clones; in the studies checked, an unresolved V gene accounts for under half of them, and the cause for the rest is not known. D and trimming come from the DNA, and the V and J calls and clone size come from that table. This sample lists a few million clones; around nine tenths were detected once. The top ten hold over 0.12% of the sample.

The V and J ends are trimmed by 5 bases and 4 bases, leaving 18 bases between them. The CDR3 spans 15 residues, from the cysteine through the phenylalanine. CDR3 DNA is the only sequence kept; it has 45 bases, read in frame from the first base. The germline V gene encodes CDR1 LNHDA and CDR2 SQIVND (reference sequence). This specimen belongs to a study of shared clonotypes between healthy human individuals (dated by TCRdb to 2020 to 2022). Context from the whole study: The cohort comprised a couple of women and a few men aged 18 to 49 years. Per donor, leukapheresis produced somewhere between about 0.8 and 9.5 billion PBMCs. Libraries were prepared and TCR repertoires were sequenced by different laboratories using diverse techniques, in order to increase sequencing depth and limit assay-specific biases. To estimate repertoire size and how much clonotype sharing occurs between individuals, the study deeply sequenced the blood TCR repertoires of five healthy adults. Per donor, three plates each were used for CD4 naive and CD4 memory, two for CD8 naive, and one for CD8 memory. The study at large found these results: Estimated clonotype richness was generally larger for naive than for memory subsets. Only blood was sampled, and tissue TCR repertoires likely differ from those in blood. Because the study included a small number of donors, the genetic and exposure-history diversity represented was limited. Incomplete sequencing was indicated by rarefaction of sorted-subset datasets, despite the large sequencing depth. Compared with non-shared clonotypes, the clonotypes found in all four sorted-subset donors had higher generation probabilities. Based on pairwise subsampling, the degree of clonotype sharing among donors was expected to be affected by sequencing depth. Sharing across a few donors was observed for around 5% of naive CD4, under 4% of naive CD8, 2% to 2.5% of memory CD4, and approximately 0.41% of memory CD8 clonotypes.

The donors were healthy, HIV-negative adults with no recently reported acute infections or vaccinations. Every donor was a Caucasian adult living in Nashville, Tennessee, USA. CD4+ T cells were enriched by magnetic negative selection, after which naive cells were positively selected on CD45RA and the negative fraction was taken as the memory subset. Blood was obtained by leukapheresis, after which PBMCs were separated by Ficoll-Histopaque density gradient centrifugation and cryopreserved in liquid nitrogen vapor phase. Purity and quantity of every magnetically sorted T cell population were checked by analytical flow cytometry. Genomic DNA was isolated from every sorted fraction and measured by UV absorbance on a Nanodrop 2000c.

This receptor chain uses TRBV19 and TRBJ2-7, with a tentative D gene TRBD2 over 6 matching bases. Sequenced input: naive CD4+ T cells sorted from blood. Taken with the paper, the label for cell subset or site translates to: CD45RA+ positively selected. This receptor was obtained from a man younger than 30 in good health. Here the CDR3 is given as CASSLSESGWYEQYF. The DNA sequence is TGTGCCAGTAGTTTATCGGAGAGCGGGTGGTACGAGCAGTACTTC.